A selection of T cell receptor beta chains follows, all from one sample in a study of blood T cell repertoires in COVID-19. Repertoires were generated with immunoSEQ multiplex PCR, while TCRdb's copy carries only in-frame clones and drops some. The data show about 260,000 clones, with 80% to 90% seen just once and 10% held by the top ten. What was sequenced was peripheral blood. All receptors derive from a woman aged 70-85 years with COVID-19, enrolled during active disease. Each CDR3 is given with its conserved first and last residue. D genes are given only for firm matches. Clone size is stated in some rows and not others, as once, few, many or a class when expanded.

j_call v_call clone_size d_call cdr3_aa cdr3_nt
TRBJ1-2 TRBV19 . . CASSKGSANYGYTF TGTGCCAGTAGTAAGGGGTCAGCGAACTATGGCTACACCTTC
TRBJ1-3 TRBV11-3 . . CASSSTVTGNTIYF TGTGCCAGCAGCTCAACAGTAACGGGAAACACCATATATTTT
TRBJ1-3 TRBV7-9 . . CASRPGGASGNTIYF TGTGCCAGCCGCCCGGGGGGCGCCTCTGGAAACACCATATATTTT
TRBJ1-2 TRBV5-4 . TRBD1 CASSSGQGRNYGYTF TGTGCCAGCAGCTCAGGACAGGGTAGAAACTATGGCTACACCTTC
TRBJ1-5 TRBV5-1 . TRBD1 CASRPGTGVQPQHF TGCGCCAGCAGGCCCGGGACAGGGGTTCAGCCCCAGCATTTT
TRBJ2-3 TRBV29-1 . TRBD2 CSVDLAVGTDTQYF TGCAGCGTAGACCTAGCGGTTGGCACAGATACGCAGTATTTT
TRBJ2-1 TRBV5-1 . TRBD2 CASSGGLAGGSYNEQFF TGCGCCAGCAGCGGGGGACTAGCGGGAGGATCCTACAATGAGCAGTTCTTC
TRBJ1-3 TRBV6-5 few . CASSLSAVSGNTIYF TGTGCCAGCTCATTAAGCGCAGTCTCTGGAAACACCATATATTTT
TRBJ1-5 TRBV27 . . CASSLQGRDQPQHF TGTGCCAGCAGCCTACAGGGAAGAGACCAGCCCCAGCATTTT
TRBJ2-2 TRBV30 once . CAWSVDGGNTGELFF TGTGCCTGGAGTGTAGATGGCGGGAACACCGGGGAGCTGTTTTTT
TRBJ2-6 TRBV27 . . CASSPLAIPSGANVLTF TGTGCCAGCAGCCCACTAGCAATCCCCTCTGGGGCCAACGTCCTGACTTTC
TRBJ2-7 TRBV28 . TRBD2 CASSLSGSVHEQYF TGTGCCAGCAGCCTTAGCGGGAGTGTACACGAGCAGTACTTC
TRBJ1-5 TRBV7-8 . . CASSFTGTYSNQPQHF TGTGCCAGCAGCTTTACAGGGACCTATAGCAATCAGCCCCAGCATTTT
TRBJ2-5 TRBV4-3 . TRBD1 CASSQDPDREETQYF TGCGCCAGCAGCCAAGATCCGGACAGGGAAGAGACCCAGTACTTC
TRBJ2-1 TRBV24-1 . . CATSDPTDSSYNEQFF TGTGCCACCAGTGATCCGACAGATAGCTCCTACAATGAGCAGTTCTTC
TRBJ1-1 TRBV11-3 . . CASSLDDRTNTEAFF TGTGCCAGCAGCTTAGACGACAGGACGAACACTGAAGCTTTCTTT
TRBJ2-7 TRBV15 . . CATSRLREPTYEQYF TGTGCCACCAGCAGACTCCGGGAACCTACCTACGAGCAGTACTTC
TRBJ2-5 TRBV5-1 . TRBD1 CASSADRGGETQYF TGCGCCAGCAGCGCGGACAGGGGCGGGGAGACCCAGTACTTC
TRBJ2-3 TRBV6-2/TRBV6-3 . . CASSWTSDTQYF TGTGCCAGCAGTTGGACTTCAGATACGCAGTATTTT
TRBJ1-2 TRBV28 once . CASSLSDGGHGYTF TGTGCCAGCAGTTTATCGGACGGAGGGCATGGCTACACCTTC
TRBJ1-2 TRBV28 . . CASSLVQSPNYGYTF TGTGCCAGCAGTTTAGTACAGTCCCCTAACTATGGCTACACCTTC
TRBJ2-1 TRBV10-3 . TRBD2 CAISESSGTRGNEQFF TGTGCCATCAGTGAGTCATCCGGGACTAGAGGCAATGAGCAGTTCTTC
TRBJ2-2 TRBV6-5 once . CASIRRSNTGELFF TGTGCCAGCATCCGAAGAAGCAACACCGGGGAGCTGTTTTTT
TRBJ2-7 TRBV7-8 . . CASSLSSGTPSYEQYF TGTGCCAGCAGCTTATCTTCCGGGACACCCTCCTACGAGCAGTACTTC
TRBJ2-1 TRBV7-2 . TRBD2 CASSLVAGGSYNEQFF TGTGCCAGCAGCTTAGTAGCGGGAGGGTCCTACAATGAGCAGTTCTTC
TRBJ2-5 TRBV7-9 once TRBD1 CASSMDRGLAETQYF TGTGCCAGCAGCATGGACAGGGGGCTCGCGGAGACCCAGTACTTC
TRBJ1-2 TRBV29-1 . . CSVAPQENYGYTF TGCAGCGTTGCCCCTCAGGAAAACTATGGCTACACCTTC
TRBJ1-2 TRBV7-9 . TRBD1 CASSYSDRGRLGYTF TGTGCCAGCAGCTACTCAGACAGGGGGCGCTTGGGCTACACCTTC
TRBJ2-2 TRBV11-3 . TRBD1 CASSYGTGTGELFF TGTGCCAGCAGCTACGGGACAGGGACCGGGGAGCTGTTTTTT
TRBJ1-5 TRBV3-1/TRBV3-2 . . CASSQESGYSNQPQHF TGTGCCAGCAGCCAAGAATCAGGGTATAGCAATCAGCCCCAGCATTTT
TRBJ2-3 TRBV5-1 . . CASSMRDSTDTQYF TGCGCCAGCAGTATGCGGGATAGCACAGATACGCAGTATTTT
TRBJ2-2 TRBV7-7 . . CASSPVGGAGELFF TGTGCTAGCAGTCCAGTGGGAGGTGCCGGGGAGCTGTTTTTT
TRBJ1-5 TRBV7-8 . . CASSFSEKDNQPQHF TGTGCCAGCAGCTTTTCGGAGAAGGACAATCAGCCCCAGCATTTT
TRBJ2-4 TRBV11-3 once . CASSLGRGDIQYF TGTGCCAGCAGCTTAGGACGCGGAGACATTCAGTACTTC
TRBJ1-2 TRBV12-3/TRBV12-4 . TRBD1 CASSFRQGGGYTF TGTGCCAGCAGTTTTAGACAGGGGGGAGGCTACACCTTC
TRBJ2-7 TRBV5-1 . TRBD2 CASSLELAGFYEQYF TGCGCCAGCAGCTTGGAACTAGCGGGATTCTACGAGCAGTACTTC
TRBJ2-3 TRBV3-1/TRBV3-2 . TRBD2 CASSQGGAGGSDTQYF TGTGCCAGCAGCCAAGGTGGTGCGGGAGGGTCAGATACGCAGTATTTT
TRBJ1-2 TRBV27 . . CASSLMSGVGGYTF TGTGCCAGCAGTTTAATGTCGGGAGTGGGCGGCTACACCTTC
TRBJ2-1 TRBV19 . . CASSPHREGYNEQFF TGTGCCAGTAGTCCCCACAGGGAGGGCTACAATGAGCAGTTCTTC
TRBJ1-2 TRBV7-9 . . CASSTPGGYTF TGTGCCAGCAGCACCCCAGGGGGCTACACCTTC
TRBJ2-1 TRBV12-3/TRBV12-4 . . CATRVRDEQFF TGTGCCACCAGGGTCAGGGATGAGCAGTTCTTC
TRBJ2-3 TRBV11-2 . TRBD2 CASSSGTSGPDTQYF TGTGCCAGCAGCTCCGGGACTAGCGGCCCCGATACGCAGTATTTT
TRBJ1-1 TRBV27 . TRBD1 CASSLTGPLNTEAFF TGTGCCAGCAGTTTGACAGGGCCCCTGAACACTGAAGCTTTCTTT
TRBJ1-6 TRBV5-1 . . CASSLGQKNSPLHF TGCGCCAGCAGCTTGGGCCAGAAGAATTCACCCCTCCACTTT